The 21 T cell receptor beta chains given below trace back to one sample, sequenced in a study of cytomegalovirus exposure and HLA in healthy donors. The PCR ran on 60 Vbeta and 13 Jbeta primers. The table came from immunoSEQ multiplex PCR; TCRdb's copy has only in-frame clones and leaves some out. The sample lists about 150,000 clones; 82% were seen once. Sequenced material: PBMCs. These receptors came from a woman aged 50 to 60 in good health and CMV-seropositive.

This clone appeared once. The chain uses TRBV6-1 and TRBJ1-2; weak D call: TRBD1 (6 bases). Germline-derived CDR1 and CDR2 are MNHNS and SASEGT. The CDR3 has 14 residues. V was shortened by 4 bases and J by 3 bases, with 12 bases between the two germline ends. CDR3 in amino acids: CASSVEQGHYGYTF. The CDR3 DNA reads as TGTGCCAGCAGTGTAGAACAGGGACACTATGGCTACACCTTC.

This chain uses TRBV5-1 with TRBJ2-1; 11 bases map to TRBD2. This CDR3 is 17 amino acids long. V lost 0 bases to trimming and J lost 5 bases; unmatched junction nucleotides: 7. The germline V gene encodes CDR1 SGHRS and CDR2 YFSETQ. The CDR3: CASSLGGSGGADNEQFF. For the CDR3, the DNA is TGCGCCAGCAGCTTGGGGGGTAGCGGGGGGGCCGACAATGAGCAGTTCTTC.

The chain joins TRBV21-1 to TRBJ2-4; TRBD2 reflects the table's D call only, with no check against the DNA. TRBV21-1 constitutes a pseudogene. The CDR3 covers 15 residues. CDR3 amino acids: CASSNPAGDWVIQYF. Written as DNA, the CDR3 is TGTGCCAGCAGCAATCCAGCGGGGGATTGGGTCATTCAGTACTTC.

V and J are TRBV2 and TRBJ2-1; D remains unclear. In germline, CDR1 is SNHLY, CDR2 FYNNEI. V was cut by 6 bases and J by 0 bases, with 9 bases left in between. The CDR3 extends over 14 amino acids. The CDR3 sequence is CASSLMSSYNEQFF. Here the CDR3 DNA reads TGTGCCAGCAGCCTCATGAGCTCCTACAATGAGCAGTTCTTC.

The V and J genes are TRBV6-1 and TRBJ2-7; D perhaps matches TRBD2 (6 bases). The length of the CDR3 is 17 residues. V was cut by 0 bases and J by 1 base, with 16 bases left in between. Germline assignment: CDR1 MNHNS and CDR2 SASEGT. The CDR3 DNA reads TGTGCCAGCAGTGAAGCGTTCCAATTCGGGGGATCCTACGAGCAGTACTTC. It yields the protein CASSEAFQFGGSYEQYF.

This sequence joins TRBV7-9 and TRBJ2-3, with D perhaps matching TRBD2 (5 bases). CDR3 length equals 15 residues. Per the germline V gene, CDR1 is SEHNR and CDR2 is FQNEAQ (reference sequence). Deletions cut 2 bases from V and 1 base from J, with 10 bases between. In DNA, the CDR3 is TGTGCCAGCAGCTTAACGGGATCGGGCACAGATACGCAGTATTTT. Its translation: CASSLTGSGTDTQYF.

This clone showed up just a few times. The chain links TRBV10-3 to TRBJ2-7; D is undetermined. Germline CDR1 ENHRY, CDR2 SYGVKD. The CDR3 spans 12 residues. The V end lost 3 bases, the J end lost 1 base, and 4 bases lay between the germline ends. CDR3 sequence (DNA): TGTGCCATCAGTGACAGGTCCTACGAGCAGTACTTC. Translated, it gives CAISDRSYEQYF.

The chain carries TRBV10-3 and TRBJ1-2; 8 bases agree with TRBD1. Unmatched junction bases numbered 4, after V lost 0 bases and J lost 4 bases. The CDR3 covers 15 residues. Germline V gene data show CDR1 as ENHRY and CDR2 as SYGVKD. The CDR3 DNA sequence: TGTGCCATCAGTGAGTCGGCCGACAGGGGCTATGGCTACACCTTC. Translation: CAISESADRGYGYTF.

With respect to this clone: Mismatch with germline at one junction end may stem from a read error. J is TRBJ2-1 and V is TRBV7-9; 8 bases fit TRBD1. CDR1 SEHNR and CDR2 FQNEAQ come from the germline V gene (reference sequence). There are 15 residues in the CDR3. Here the CDR3 reads CAISHRDRSVNEQFF. CDR3 nucleotides: TGTGCCATCAGCCACCGGGACAGGAGCGTCAATGAGCAGTTCTTC.

V and J are TRBV7-2 and TRBJ2-7; tentative D call: TRBD2 (5 bases). Per the germline V gene, CDR1 is SGHTA and CDR2 is FQGNSA. V gave up 3 bases and J gave up 4 bases, with 10 bases separating them. The CDR3 is 13 residues long. The CDR3, as DNA: TGTGCCAGCAGCTTGAACGGGATGTACGAGCAGTACTTC. Residues: CASSLNGMYEQYF. Variable domain in full (rest from reference TRBV7-2 and TRBJ2-7): GAGVSQSPSNKVTEKGKDVELRCDPISGHTALYWYRQSLGQGLEFLIYFQGNSAPDKSGLPSDRFSAERTGGSVSTLTIQRTQQEDSAVYLCASSLNGMYEQYFGPGTRLTVT.

V usage is TRBV2 and J usage is TRBJ2-7, with TRBD2 as a possible D gene (5 bases). The V gene lost 0 bases and the J gene lost 3 bases, with 12 bases spanning the gap. Germline V CDR1 and CDR2: SNHLY, FYNNEI. The CDR3 consists of 15 residues. This chain's CDR3 is CASSEAWLASYEQYF. The CDR3 nucleotides are TGTGCCAGCAGTGAAGCCTGGCTAGCTAGCTACGAGCAGTACTTC.

This clone was seen a few times. This chain links TRBV7-8 with TRBJ1-5, with D perhaps matching TRBD1 (6 bases). Germline V CDR1 and CDR2: SGHVS, FQNEAQ. V was pared by 1 base and J by 10 bases, with 23 bases between. This CDR3 region has 17 residues. The DNA for the CDR3 is TGTGCCAGCAGCTTAGTAACCAGGGGAAGGGGCCTATTCCCCCAGCATTTT. The encoded protein is CASSLVTRGRGLFPQHF.

This chain joins TRBV2 and TRBJ2-7; D gene ambiguous. The V end lost 5 bases, the J end lost 2 bases, and 13 bases lay between the germline ends. The CDR3 is 14 residues long. In germline, CDR1 is SNHLY, CDR2 FYNNEI. The DNA of the CDR3 is TGTGCCAGCAGTCTCGCTAGTTACACCTACGAGCAGTACTTC. Translation gives CASSLASYTYEQYF.

In its sample, this clone was seen a few times. This chain connects TRBV5-6 to TRBJ1-6; a possible D gene is TRBD1 (5 bases). This CDR3 contains 14 residues. CDR1 and CDR2 (germline): SGHDT, YYEEEE. Trimming removed 2 bases at V and 5 bases at J, with 8 bases between. The CDR3: CASSFSGNNSPLHF. CDR3 coding DNA: TGTGCCAGCAGCTTTTCAGGGAATAATTCACCCCTCCACTTT. The full variable domain, completed using reference TRBV5-6 and TRBJ1-6, is DAGVTQSPTHLIKTRGQQVTLRCSPKSGHDTVSWYQQALGQGPQFIFQYYEEEERQRGNFPDRFSGHQFPNYSSELNVNALLLGDSALYLCASSFSGNNSPLHFGNGTRLTVT.

The rearrangement joins TRBV6-5 to TRBJ2-5; the match to TRBD1 covers 8 bases. The DNA end lines up better with TRBJ2-7; the J call may be wrong. The CDR3 is 14 residues long. Germline loops: CDR1 MNHEY, CDR2 SVGAGI. CDR3 protein: CASRDRVNSYEQYF. The CDR3 nucleotides read TGTGCCAGCAGGGACAGGGTCAACTCCTACGAGCAGTACTTC.

The CDR3 here is CASTKRTSGGYEQYF. DNA of the CDR3: TGTGCCAGTACCAAAAGGACTAGCGGGGGCTACGAGCAGTACTTC. The J gene is TRBJ2-7, the V gene TRBV19; 13 nucleotides align to TRBD2. J gave up 3 bases and V 7 bases, and 6 bases lay outside the gene matches. Germline lookup yields CDR1 LNHDA and CDR2 SQIVND (reference sequence). The CDR3 covers 15 residues. The whole variable domain, remainder taken from reference TRBV19 and TRBJ2-7, is DGGITQSPKYLFRKEGQNVTLSCEQNLNHDAMYWYRQDPGQGLRLIYYSQIVNDFQKGDIAEGYSVSREKKESFPLTVTSAQKNPTAFYLCASTKRTSGGYEQYFGPGTRLTVT.

The chain combines TRBV7-3 with TRBJ2-1; 9 bases line up with TRBD2. The CDR3 contains 15 residues. The V gene's germline CDR1 is SGHTA and CDR2 FQGTGA. V lost 1 base and J lost 7; bases outside the gene matches: 5. CDR3 nucleotide sequence: TGTGCCAGCAGCTTAAGCGGGGGGGCTGGAAATGAGCAGTTCTTC. Amino acid sequence: CASSLSGGAGNEQFF.

Only a few counts were recorded for this clone. V is TRBV5-1 and J is TRBJ2-2; 13 nucleotides align to TRBD2. V lost 3 bases to trimming and J lost 4 bases; unmatched junction nucleotides: 0. CDR1 SGHRS and CDR2 YFSETQ come from the germline V gene. The CDR3 covers 15 residues. The CDR3 region has the DNA TGCGCCAGCAGCTGGACTAGCGGGGGCACCGGGGAGCTGTTTTTT. This sequence encodes CASSWTSGGTGELFF.

The gene calls are TRBV9 and TRBJ1-2, with 11 bases matching TRBD1. The CDR3 runs to 18 residues. Germline trimming cut 7 bases from V and 4 bases from J; bases unmatched to any gene: 18. Germline V gives CDR1 SGDLS, CDR2 YYNGEE. Here the CDR3 reads CASSRGAGGTGGFYGYTF. Here the CDR3 DNA reads TGTGCCAGCTCTCGTGGGGCAGGGGGGACAGGGGGTTTCTATGGCTACACCTTC. Full variable domain (remainder filled in from reference TRBV9 and TRBJ1-2): DSGVTQTPKHLITATGQRVTLRCSPRSGDLSVYWYQQSLDQGLQFLIQYYNGEERAKGNILERFSAQQFPDLHSELNLSSLELGDSALYFCASSRGAGGTGGFYGYTFGSGTRLTVV.

The gene calls are TRBV2 and TRBJ1-4; no reliable D call. Germline CDR1 SNHLY, CDR2 FYNNEI. The ends were cut back, 4 bases at V and 6 bases at J, with 12 bases in the middle. This CDR3 comprises 14 residues. The CDR3 loop is CASSAGRYHEKLFF. The CDR3 nucleotides read TGTGCCAGCAGTGCGGGGAGGTACCATGAAAAACTGTTTTTT.

The CDR3: CASSPGQKNTEAFF. In DNA, the CDR3 is TGCGCCAGCAGTCCGGGACAGAAGAACACTGAAGCTTTCTTT. The chain joins TRBV5-1 to TRBJ1-1; TRBD1 agrees at 7 bases. Trimming took 5 bases from V and 1 from J; bases not matched to a gene: 5. Germline V gives CDR1 SGHRS, CDR2 YFSETQ. The CDR3 is 14 residues long.